This TCR beta chain was documented in a study of cytomegalovirus exposure and HLA in healthy donors. Study summary: Unique TCRs numbering around 80 million, obtained from HLA-typed donors, made up an early data release. Study-wide findings and caveats: Cytomegalovirus association was assigned to about 150 TCR beta chains.

Each donor's status was that of a healthy bone marrow donor. Though nominally healthy at sampling, donors likely had unrecorded immune exposures. 60 Vbeta and 13 Jbeta primers were used in PCR. The table came from immunoSEQ multiplex PCR; TCRdb's copy has only in-frame clones and leaves some out. The data show approximately 220,000 clones, with under 80% seen just once and roughly 2% held by the top ten. In the case of this clone: Its antigen is currently unknown.

Germline CDR1 SGHNT, CDR2 YYREEE (reference sequence). Trimming pared 4 bases from V and 1 base from J, leaving 11 bases between. The CDR3 is made up of 14 amino acids. Sample: PBMCs. This clonotype was obtained from a woman aged 25-40 years in good health and CMV-seronegative. The V and J genes are TRBV5-4 and TRBJ1-1; D gene ambiguous. CDR3 DNA: TGTGCCAGCAGCCTGACGTACAGGAACACTGAAGCTTTCTTT. This translates into CASSLTYRNTEAFF.